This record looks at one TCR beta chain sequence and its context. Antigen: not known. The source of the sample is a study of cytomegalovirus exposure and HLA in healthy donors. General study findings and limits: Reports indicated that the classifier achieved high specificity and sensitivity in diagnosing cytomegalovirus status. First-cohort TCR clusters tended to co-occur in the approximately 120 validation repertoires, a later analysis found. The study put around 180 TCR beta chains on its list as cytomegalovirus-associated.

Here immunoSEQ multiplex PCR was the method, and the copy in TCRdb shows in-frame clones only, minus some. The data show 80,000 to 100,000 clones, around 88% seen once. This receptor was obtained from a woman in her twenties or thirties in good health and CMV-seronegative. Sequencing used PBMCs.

The CDR3 region has the DNA TGTGCCAGCTACCGGGACTACTCCTCCTACGAGCAGTACTTC. This translates into CASYRDYSSYEQYF. The chain carries TRBV2 and TRBJ2-7; TRBD2 matches at 7 bases. Trimming at V came to 8 bases and at J to 0 bases, leaving 7 bases not matched to a gene. Germline V lookup: CDR1 SNHLY, CDR2 FYNNEI. The CDR3 extends over 14 amino acids.